The 5 T cell receptor beta chains listed next were all sequenced from one sample in a study of cytomegalovirus exposure and HLA in healthy donors. The PCR had 60 Vbeta and 13 Jbeta primers. Sequencing was performed with immunoSEQ multiplex PCR; in TCRdb, only in-frame clones are kept and a portion is missing. Counted here are fewer than 150,000 clones, about 80% occurring once; the ten biggest clones make up 2% to 2.5%. Sequenced: PBMCs. The receptor set was obtained from a man aged 30 to 39 in good health and CMV-seronegative.

The V gene is TRBV6-6, the J gene TRBJ1-5, with TRBD1 matching 7 bases. V shed 2 bases and J 5 bases; nucleotides not matched to a gene: 6. Germline values: CDR1 MNHNY, CDR2 SVGAGI (reference sequence). CDR3 length: 15 residues. The DNA of the CDR3 is TGTGCCAGCAGTTACCTTGACAGGGTCGATCAGCCCCAGCATTTT. Translation: CASSYLDRVDQPQHF.

The chain employs TRBV20-1 and TRBJ2-1; D is perhaps TRBD1 (6 bases). Germline values: CDR1 DFQATT, CDR2 SNEGSKA (reference sequence). The CDR3 sequence is 10 residues long. V was shortened by 3 bases and J by 15 bases, with 12 bases between the two germline ends. The CDR3 loop reads CSASNGGSFF. CDR3 bases: TGCAGTGCTAGTAATGGGGGCTCGTTCTTC.

CDR3 sequence reads: CASSLGLAGSGANVLTF. The DNA for the CDR3 is TGTGCCAGCAGCTTGGGTCTAGCGGGATCTGGGGCCAACGTCCTGACTTTC. The chain joins TRBV5-8 to TRBJ2-6; TRBD2 aligns across 9 bases. The CDR3 is made up of 17 amino acids. The V segment lost 0 bases and the J segment 1 base; nucleotides outside the gene matches: 2. The V gene's germline CDR1 is SGHTS and CDR2 YDEGEE.

The rearrangement links TRBV2 to TRBJ1-2, with 7 bases matching TRBD1. The germline CDR1 and CDR2 sequences are SNHLY and FYNNEI. The J segment lost 4 bases and the V segment lost 4 bases, leaving 6 bases of the junction unmatched. The CDR3 is 14 residues long. The CDR3 reads CASSAWDSPYGYTF. CDR3 bases: TGTGCCAGCAGTGCGTGGGACAGCCCCTATGGCTACACCTTC.

DNA of the CDR3: TGTGCCAGCAGTCCCCTAGCGGGAGGGGGAGATACGCAGTATTTT. Translation gives CASSPLAGGGDTQYF. The V and J genes are TRBV28 and TRBJ2-3; 12 bases agree with TRBD2. V gave up 5 bases and J gave up 5 bases; unmatched junction bases: 5. Germline loops: CDR1 MDHEN, CDR2 SYDVKM. CDR3 size: 15 residues.